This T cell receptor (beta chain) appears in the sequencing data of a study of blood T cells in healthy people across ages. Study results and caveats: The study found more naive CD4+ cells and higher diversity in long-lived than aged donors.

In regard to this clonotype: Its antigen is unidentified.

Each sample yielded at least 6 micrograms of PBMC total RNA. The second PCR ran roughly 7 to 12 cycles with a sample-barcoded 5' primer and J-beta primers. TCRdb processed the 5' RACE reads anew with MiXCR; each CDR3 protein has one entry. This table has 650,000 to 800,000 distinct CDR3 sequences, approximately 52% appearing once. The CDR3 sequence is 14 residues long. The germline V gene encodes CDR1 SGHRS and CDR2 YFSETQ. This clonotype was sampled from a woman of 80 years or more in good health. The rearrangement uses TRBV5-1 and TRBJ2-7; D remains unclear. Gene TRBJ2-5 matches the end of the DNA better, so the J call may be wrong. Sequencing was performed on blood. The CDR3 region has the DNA TGCGCCAGCAGCTTGACGACGGTCGGAGAGACCCAGTACTTC. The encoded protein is CASSLTTVGETQYF.